A single sample is the source of the 28 T cell receptor beta chains below, sequenced in a study of identical twins. Via MiXCR, TCRdb re-called the 5' RACE reads, giving one row per CDR3 protein. The data contain approximately 600,000 distinct CDR3 sequences, over 8.5% of them singletons. These data were likewise used in another study, on yellow fever vaccine responses in identical twins.

Sequencing was carried out using PBMCs. The receptors were gathered from a woman aged 18-29 years in good health.

This clonotype was observed many times. The gene calls are TRBV4-3 and TRBJ2-3, with TRBD2 identical over 9 bases. The J segment lost 5 bases and the V segment lost 4 bases, leaving 1 base of the junction unmatched. CDR3 length: 13 amino acids. The germline CDR1 and CDR2 sequences are LGHNA and YSLEER. This CDR3 reads CASSRAGGDTQYF. The CDR3 region has the DNA TGCGCCAGCAGCCGAGCGGGAGGAGATACGCAGTATTTT.

Note on this clonotype: This may stem from a read error, because a much larger clone lies one nucleotide away. The rearrangement links TRBV7-9 to TRBJ2-1; 11 bases fit TRBD2. The J call could be wrong; TRBJ2-7 is a better fit for the DNA end. CDR3 size: 17 residues. Germline V CDR1 and CDR2: SEHNR, FQNEAQ (reference sequence). CDR3: CASSPRLAGSSYNEQYF. The DNA of the CDR3 is TGTGCCAGCAGCCCTCGACTAGCGGGAAGCTCCTACAATGAGCAGTACTTC.

This clonotype has a handful of counts. This chain joins TRBV4-3 and TRBJ1-4; 8 bases are a match to TRBD1. The CDR3 runs to 15 residues. V dropped 4 bases and J dropped 6; count of bases not matched to a gene: 7. The V gene's germline CDR1 is LGHNA and CDR2 YSLEER. CDR3 bases: TGCGCCAGCAGCCGAAGGACAGGGCGGGATGAAAAACTGTTTTTT. Amino acid sequence: CASSRRTGRDEKLFF.

This clonotype has just a few counts. This sequence joins TRBV7-2 and TRBJ2-7, with TRBD2 as a possible D gene (6 bases). The V gene lost 0 bases and the J gene lost 2 bases, with 11 bases spanning the gap. Germline loops: CDR1 SGHTA, CDR2 FQGNSA. The CDR3 consists of 15 residues. The CDR3 spells CASSLAGGTPYEQYF. The CDR3 DNA is TGTGCCAGCAGCTTAGCGGGCGGGACCCCCTACGAGCAGTACTTC.

This clonotype was found a few times. V gene TRBV27 combines with J gene TRBJ2-7, with 8 bases that match TRBD1. Germline CDR1 reads MNHEY; CDR2 reads SMNVEV (reference sequence). Trimming at V came to 5 bases and at J to 0 bases, leaving 6 bases not matched to a gene. This CDR3 comprises 15 residues. CDR3 in DNA: TGTGCCAGCAGTCATACCGGGACAGGCTCCTACGAGCAGTACTTC. Encoded protein: CASSHTGTGSYEQYF.

This clonotype has just a few counts. The chain couples TRBV11-2 to TRBJ2-2; 9 positions agree with TRBD2. CDR1 and CDR2 from the germline V gene are SGHAT and FQNNGV. V lost 0 bases and J lost 4; bases outside the gene matches: 6. This CDR3 comprises 17 residues. Written as DNA, the CDR3 is TGTGCCAGCAGCTTAGATGGCGGGAGGGCCACCACCGGGGAGCTGTTTTTT. It is translated as CASSLDGGRATTGELFF.

The V gene is TRBV27, the J gene TRBJ1-4; 8 positions agree with TRBD1. CDR1 and CDR2 (germline): MNHEY, SMNVEV (reference sequence). The J segment lost 13 bases and the V segment lost 6 bases, leaving 4 bases of the junction unmatched. The CDR3 spans 11 residues. This chain's CDR3 is CASSGQGRLFF. CDR3 nucleotides: TGTGCCAGCAGCGGACAGGGAAGACTGTTTTTT.

The V and J genes are TRBV12-3 or TRBV12-4 and TRBJ2-3; a possible D gene is TRBD2 (6 bases). Trimming left V 1 base short and J 0 bases short, with 8 bases between. The CDR3 has 15 amino acids. In nucleotides, the CDR3 is TGTGCCAGCAGTTTAGATAGCGGAAGCACAGATACGCAGTATTTT. Translation: CASSLDSGSTDTQYF.

This clonotype was detected ten times or more. The CDR3 nucleotides read TGTGCCAGCAGCTTGGGCAGTCACAATGAGCAGTTCTTC. Translation gives CASSLGSHNEQFF. V usage is TRBV7-9 and J usage is TRBJ2-1, with D uncertain. Germline V gene data show CDR1 as SEHNR and CDR2 as FQNEAQ (reference sequence). The CDR3 is 13 residues long. Between the trimmed V and J ends, which lost 3 bases and 5 bases, there was a span of 8 bases.

The chain employs TRBV7-9 and TRBJ2-5, with D perhaps given as TRBD1 or TRBD2 (5 bases each). Germline V gene sequence: CDR1 SEHNR, CDR2 FQNEAQ (reference sequence). Between the trimmed V and J ends, which lost 3 bases and 4 bases, there was a span of 21 bases. The CDR3 spans 17 residues. The CDR3 loop reads CASSFDGASGLGETQYF. CDR3 coding DNA: TGTGCCAGCAGCTTCGACGGGGCCTCCGGACTTGGAGAGACCCAGTACTTC. Full variable domain (missing parts from reference TRBV7-9 and TRBJ2-5): DTGVSQNPRHKITKRGQNVTFRCDPISEHNRLYWYRQTLGQGPEFLTYFQNEAQLEKSRLLSDRFSAERPKGSFSTLEIQRTEQGDSAMYLCASSFDGASGLGETQYFGPGTRLLVL.

This clonotype was seen many times. The rearrangement joins TRBV7-9 to TRBJ2-7; 9 bases agree with TRBD1. Germline CDR1 reads SEHNR; CDR2 reads FQNEAQ (reference sequence). This CDR3 contains 14 residues. V lost 5 bases and J lost 7; bases outside the gene matches: 9. The CDR3 sequence is CASSNRDRVQEQYF. DNA for the CDR3: TGTGCCAGCAGCAACCGGGACAGGGTACAGGAGCAGTACTTC.

The chain couples TRBV5-1 to TRBJ2-5; no clear D. Between the trimmed V and J ends, which lost 0 bases and 0 bases, there was a span of 6 bases. This CDR3 comprises 14 residues. Germline V CDR1 and CDR2: SGHRS, YFSETQ. The CDR3 bases are TGCGCCAGCAGCTTGGCGCATAACCAAGAGACCCAGTACTTC. This gives the protein CASSLAHNQETQYF.

Sample share makes this clonotype medium-sized. V gene TRBV9 combines with J gene TRBJ2-3; TRBD2 is a possible D gene (5 bases). Trimming removed 2 bases at V and 5 bases at J, with 18 bases between. The CDR3 sequence is 16 residues long. CDR1 and CDR2 (germline): SGDLS, YYNGEE. CDR3 residues: CASSVGLLSLGDTQYF. Written as DNA, the CDR3 is TGTGCCAGCAGCGTCGGACTCTTGTCGTTAGGAGATACGCAGTATTTT.

This clonotype was seen a few times. This chain uses TRBV5-1 with TRBJ2-1; D not resolved. V was trimmed by 1 base and J by 0 bases, leaving 14 bases between them. Germline values: CDR1 SGHRS, CDR2 YFSETQ. The CDR3 consists of 17 residues. The CDR3 DNA is TGCGCCAGCAGCTTGCCCCGCGATCCTCTCTCCTACAATGAGCAGTTCTTC. This codes for CASSLPRDPLSYNEQFF.

Many counts were recorded for this clonotype. The rearrangement joins TRBV7-3 to TRBJ1-4, with D hard to call. The CDR3 totals 13 residues. Per germline, CDR1 SGHTA and CDR2 FQGTGA. The V and J ends lost 3 bases and 3 bases respectively, with 5 bases between them. The CDR3 reads CASSLRPNEKLFF. CDR3 nucleotides: TGTGCCAGCAGCTTGAGACCTAATGAAAAACTGTTTTTT.

This clonotype turned up a few times. This rearrangement joins TRBV6-2 or TRBV6-3 to TRBJ1-1; no firm D call. The germline gives CDR1 MNHEY, CDR2 SVGEGT. The CDR3 runs to 14 residues. V lost 2 bases, J lost 0 bases, and 7 bases lay in between. The DNA of the CDR3 is TGTGCCAGCAGTTACCCAACCATGAACACTGAAGCTTTCTTT. This codes for CASSYPTMNTEAFF.

This clonotype showed up just a few times. CDR3 bases: TGCAGCGTTGGAGGGACAGGGGAAGCTTTCTTT. Protein sequence: CSVGGTGEAFF. This chain uses TRBV29-1 with TRBJ1-1; 9 bases are shared with TRBD1. Germline-derived CDR1 and CDR2 are SQVTM and ANQGSEA. Losses at the gene ends were 4 bases for V and 8 bases for J; bases not matched to a gene: 2. The CDR3 length is 11 residues.

The CDR3 nucleotides are TGTGCCACCCGGGACGGTAGACTGGGGCAGCCCCAGCATTTT. Amino acids: CATRDGRLGQPQHF. The chain is built from TRBV6-1 and TRBJ1-5; a possible D gene is TRBD1 (5 bases). Germline V gene sequence: CDR1 MNHNS, CDR2 SASEGT. CDR3 length: 14 amino acids. V was trimmed by 10 bases and J by 7 bases, leaving 20 bases between them.

This clonotype appeared a few times. This chain links TRBV20-1 with TRBJ2-5; 14 nucleotides line up with TRBD2. The J segment lost 4 bases and the V segment lost 0 bases, leaving 10 bases of the junction unmatched. The length of the CDR3 is 18 residues. CDR1 and CDR2 (germline): DFQATT, SNEGSKA (reference sequence). CDR3 sequence reads: CSARDPRSGTSGGETQYF. CDR3 sequence (DNA): TGCAGTGCTAGAGATCCCAGGAGCGGGACTAGCGGGGGAGAGACCCAGTACTTC.

As for this clonotype: One end of the junction fails to match germline, which may point to a read error. The chain uses TRBV4-2 and TRBJ1-5; D ambiguous. CDR1 and CDR2 (germline): LGHNA, YNFKEQ. This CDR3 contains 13 residues. The CDR3 region has the DNA TGTGCCAGCAGCCAAGATAGCTATCAGCCCCAGCATTTT. Its translation: CASSQDSYQPQHF.

This clonotype was seen at least ten times. The V and J genes are TRBV10-3 and TRBJ2-7; no definite D call. Germline-derived CDR1 and CDR2 are ENHRY and SYGVKD. CDR3 length: 13 amino acids. Trimming took 4 bases from V and 1 from J, leaving 8 bases between them. In nucleotides, the CDR3 is TGTGCCATCAGTGCGGACCCTTCCTACGAGCAGTACTTC. Amino acid sequence: CAISADPSYEQYF.

There are a few counts of this clonotype. The chain employs TRBV6-1 and TRBJ1-2; TRBD1 matches 10 bases. Germline CDR1 is MNHNS and CDR2 is SASEGT. The CDR3 loop spans 15 amino acids. The V and J ends lost 6 bases and 4 bases, in that order; junction bases with no gene match: 8. CDR3 protein: CASRTPGQGTYGYTF. DNA of the CDR3: TGTGCCAGCAGAACTCCGGGACAGGGGACCTATGGCTACACCTTC.

This clonotype has a handful of counts. The rearrangement joins TRBV6-5 to TRBJ1-1; D uncertain. Trimming stripped 4 bases from V and 0 bases from J, with 9 bases between. The germline CDR1 and CDR2 sequences are MNHEY and SVGAGI. CDR3 length: 14 residues. The CDR3: CASSSLGLNTEAFF. The CDR3 nucleotides are TGTGCCAGCAGTTCCCTTGGCTTGAACACTGAAGCTTTCTTT.

This clonotype came up many times. The genes are TRBV4-3 and TRBJ2-1; TRBD2 is a possible D gene (5 bases). The CDR3 contains 20 residues. Germline assignment: CDR1 LGHNA and CDR2 YSLEER. Trimming removed 0 bases at V and 0 bases at J, with 21 bases between. The CDR3 DNA reads TGCGCCAGCAGCCAAGATCCGGTGGTTGCGGGCGTACCCTCCTACAATGAGCAGTTCTTC. This gives the protein CASSQDPVVAGVPSYNEQFF.

The chain links TRBV15 to TRBJ1-4; maybe TRBD1 (5 bases). The CDR3 has 15 residues. Per the germline V gene, CDR1 is LNHNV and CDR2 is YYDKDF (reference sequence). Trimming left V 3 bases short and J 4 bases short, with 12 bases between. CDR3 DNA: TGTGCCACCAGCAGCCCATCAGACAGTAATGAAAAACTGTTTTTT. This codes for CATSSPSDSNEKLFF.

The V call is TRBV7-9, the J call TRBJ1-1; 7 positions agree with TRBD1. The V gene end was trimmed by 5 bases and the J gene end by 2 bases; junction bases not matched to a gene: 5. The CDR3 runs to 14 residues. Germline CDR1 and CDR2: SEHNR and FQNEAQ (reference sequence). This CDR3 is CASSTYRGNTEAFF. The CDR3 DNA reads as TGTGCCAGCAGCACGTACAGGGGTAACACTGAAGCTTTCTTT.

This clonotype has more than one count but fewer than ten. This rearrangement joins TRBV7-8 to TRBJ1-4; maybe TRBD1 (6 bases). Per germline, CDR1 SGHVS and CDR2 FQNEAQ. Trimming cost V 3 bases and J 10 bases, with 21 bases left between them. There are 16 residues in the CDR3. The CDR3 protein is CASSLRGTPLGGKLFF. In DNA form, the CDR3 reads TGTGCCAGCAGCTTGAGAGGGACACCCCTGGGCGGAAAACTGTTTTTT.

The chain links TRBV21-1 to TRBJ2-1. TRBV21-1 is designated a pseudogene. This CDR3 spans 16 amino acids. The CDR3 coding sequence is TGTGCCAGCAGCCCTACCAACCTGGCAGAGCACAATGAGCAGTTCTTC. This gives the protein CASSPTNLAEHNEQFF.